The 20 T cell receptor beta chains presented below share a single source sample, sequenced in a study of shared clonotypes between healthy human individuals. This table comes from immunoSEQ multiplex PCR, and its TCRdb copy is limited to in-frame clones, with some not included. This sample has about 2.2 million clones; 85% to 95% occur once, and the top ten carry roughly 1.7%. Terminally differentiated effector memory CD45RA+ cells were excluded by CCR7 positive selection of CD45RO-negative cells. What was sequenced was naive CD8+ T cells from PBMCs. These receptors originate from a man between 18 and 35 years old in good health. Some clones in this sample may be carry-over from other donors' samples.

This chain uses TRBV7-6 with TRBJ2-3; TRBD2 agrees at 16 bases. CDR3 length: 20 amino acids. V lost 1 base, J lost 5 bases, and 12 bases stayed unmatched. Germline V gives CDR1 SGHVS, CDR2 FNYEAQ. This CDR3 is CASSLEGTSGRAVWGDTQYF. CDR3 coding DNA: TGTGCCAGCAGCTTAGAGGGGACTAGCGGGAGGGCCGTGTGGGGAGATACGCAGTATTTT.

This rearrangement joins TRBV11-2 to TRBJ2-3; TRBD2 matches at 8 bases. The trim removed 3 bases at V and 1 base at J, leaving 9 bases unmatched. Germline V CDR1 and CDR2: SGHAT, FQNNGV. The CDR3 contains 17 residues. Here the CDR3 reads CASSFAETSVGTDTQYF. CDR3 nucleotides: TGTGCCAGCAGCTTCGCGGAGACTAGCGTTGGCACAGATACGCAGTATTTT.

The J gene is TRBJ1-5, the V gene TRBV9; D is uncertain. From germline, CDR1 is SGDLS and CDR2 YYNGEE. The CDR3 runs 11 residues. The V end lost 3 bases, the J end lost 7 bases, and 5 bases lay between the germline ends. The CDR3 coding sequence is TGTGCCAGCAGCGAGCGACAGCCCCAGCATTTT. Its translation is CASSERQPQHF.

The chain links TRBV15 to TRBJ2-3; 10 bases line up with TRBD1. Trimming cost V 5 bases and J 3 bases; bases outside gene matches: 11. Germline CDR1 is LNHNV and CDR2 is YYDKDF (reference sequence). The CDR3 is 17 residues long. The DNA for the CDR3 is TGTGCCACCAGCCGAGCTGTTTGGGACAGGGGTACAGATACGCAGTATTTT. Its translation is CATSRAVWDRGTDTQYF.

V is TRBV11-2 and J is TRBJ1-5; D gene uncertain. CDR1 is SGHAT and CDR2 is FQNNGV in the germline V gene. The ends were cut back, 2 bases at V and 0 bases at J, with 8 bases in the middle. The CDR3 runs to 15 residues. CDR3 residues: CASSLLGSSNQPQHF. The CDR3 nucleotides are TGTGCCAGCAGCTTACTGGGGTCTAGCAATCAGCCCCAGCATTTT.

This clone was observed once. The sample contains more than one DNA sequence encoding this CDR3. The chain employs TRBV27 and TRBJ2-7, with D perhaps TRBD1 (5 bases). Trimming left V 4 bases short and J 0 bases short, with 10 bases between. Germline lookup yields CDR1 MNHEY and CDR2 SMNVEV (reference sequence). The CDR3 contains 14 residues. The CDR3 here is CASSWQGSSYEQYF. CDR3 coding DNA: TGTGCCAGCAGTTGGCAGGGAAGCTCCTACGAGCAGTACTTC.

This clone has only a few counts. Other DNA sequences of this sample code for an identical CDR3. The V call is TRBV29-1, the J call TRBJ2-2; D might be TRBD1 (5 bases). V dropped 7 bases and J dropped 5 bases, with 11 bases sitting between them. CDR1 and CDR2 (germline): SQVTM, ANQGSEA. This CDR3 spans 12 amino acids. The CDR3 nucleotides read TGCAGCGCCCGAAGGGGAACCGGGGAGCTGTTTTTT. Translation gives CSARRGTGELFF.

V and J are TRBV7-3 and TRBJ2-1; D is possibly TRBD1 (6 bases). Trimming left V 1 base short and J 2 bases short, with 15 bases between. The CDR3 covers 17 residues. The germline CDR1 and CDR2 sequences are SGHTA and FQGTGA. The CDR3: CASSLKMSGAPYNEQFF. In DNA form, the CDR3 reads TGTGCCAGCAGCTTAAAAATGTCAGGGGCCCCCTACAATGAGCAGTTCTTC.

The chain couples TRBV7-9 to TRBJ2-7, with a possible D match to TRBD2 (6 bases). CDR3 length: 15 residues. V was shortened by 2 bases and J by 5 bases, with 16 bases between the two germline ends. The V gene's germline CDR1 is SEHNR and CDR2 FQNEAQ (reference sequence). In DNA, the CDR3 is TGTGCCAGCAGCTTAAGTGCCATTAGCGGAAACGAGCAGTACTTC. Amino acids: CASSLSAISGNEQYF.

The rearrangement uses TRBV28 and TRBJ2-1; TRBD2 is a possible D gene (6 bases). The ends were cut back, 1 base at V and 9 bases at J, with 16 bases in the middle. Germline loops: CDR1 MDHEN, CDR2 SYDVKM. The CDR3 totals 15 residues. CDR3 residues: CASSLYPGGGSEQFF. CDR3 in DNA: TGTGCCAGCAGTTTATATCCCGGGGGTGGGAGTGAGCAGTTCTTC.

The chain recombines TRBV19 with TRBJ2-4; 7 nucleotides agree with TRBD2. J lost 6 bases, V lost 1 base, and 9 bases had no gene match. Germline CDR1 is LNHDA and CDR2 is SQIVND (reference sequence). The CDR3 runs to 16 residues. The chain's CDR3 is CASSIAGGSAPNIQYF. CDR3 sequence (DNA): TGTGCCAGTAGTATAGCTGGCGGGAGCGCCCCAAACATTCAGTACTTC.

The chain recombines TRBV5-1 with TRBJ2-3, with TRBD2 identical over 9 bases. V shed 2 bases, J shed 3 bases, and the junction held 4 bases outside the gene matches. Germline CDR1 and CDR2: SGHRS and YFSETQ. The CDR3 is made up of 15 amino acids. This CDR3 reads CASSFGAGGTDTQYF. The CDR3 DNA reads TGCGCCAGCAGCTTTGGGGCGGGAGGGACAGATACGCAGTATTTT.

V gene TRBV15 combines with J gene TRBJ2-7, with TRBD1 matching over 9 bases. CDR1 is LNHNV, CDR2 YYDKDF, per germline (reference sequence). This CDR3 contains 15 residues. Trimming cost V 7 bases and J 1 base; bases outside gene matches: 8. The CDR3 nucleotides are TGTGCCACCAAATGGGGACAGGGTCTATCCTACGAGCAGTACTTC. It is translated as CATKWGQGLSYEQYF.

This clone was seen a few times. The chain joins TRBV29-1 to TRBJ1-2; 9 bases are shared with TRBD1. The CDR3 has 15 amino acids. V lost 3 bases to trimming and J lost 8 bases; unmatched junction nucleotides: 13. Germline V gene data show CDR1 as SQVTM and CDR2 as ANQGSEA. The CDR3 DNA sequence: TGCAGCGTTGATACGGACAGGGGAACGGTGTGGGGCTACACCTTC. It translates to CSVDTDRGTVWGYTF.

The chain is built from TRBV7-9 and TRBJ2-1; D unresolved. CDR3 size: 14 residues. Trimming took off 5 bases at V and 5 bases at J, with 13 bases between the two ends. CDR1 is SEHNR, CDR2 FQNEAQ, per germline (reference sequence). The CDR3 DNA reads TGTGCCAGCAGCCTACGGACGTTGAACAATGAGCAGTTCTTC. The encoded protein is CASSLRTLNNEQFF.

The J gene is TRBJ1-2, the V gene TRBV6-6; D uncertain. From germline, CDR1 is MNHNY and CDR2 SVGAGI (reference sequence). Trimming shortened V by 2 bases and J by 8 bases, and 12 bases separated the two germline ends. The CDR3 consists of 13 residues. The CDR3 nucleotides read TGTGCCAGCAGTTACGTTACCGTCGACGGCTACACCTTC. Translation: CASSYVTVDGYTF.

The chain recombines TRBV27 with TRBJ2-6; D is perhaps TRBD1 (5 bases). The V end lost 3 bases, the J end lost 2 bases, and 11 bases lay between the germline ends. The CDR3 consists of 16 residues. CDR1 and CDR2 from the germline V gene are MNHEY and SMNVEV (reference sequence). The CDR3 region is CASSLLGATGANVLTF. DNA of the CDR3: TGTGCCAGCAGTTTGTTAGGGGCTACTGGGGCCAACGTCCTGACTTTC.

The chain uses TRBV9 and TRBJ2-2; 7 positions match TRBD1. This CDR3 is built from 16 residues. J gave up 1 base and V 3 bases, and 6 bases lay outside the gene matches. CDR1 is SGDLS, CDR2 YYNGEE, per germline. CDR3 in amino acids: CASSGGDSQNTGELFF. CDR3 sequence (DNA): TGTGCCAGCAGCGGAGGGGACAGCCAGAACACCGGGGAGCTGTTTTTT.

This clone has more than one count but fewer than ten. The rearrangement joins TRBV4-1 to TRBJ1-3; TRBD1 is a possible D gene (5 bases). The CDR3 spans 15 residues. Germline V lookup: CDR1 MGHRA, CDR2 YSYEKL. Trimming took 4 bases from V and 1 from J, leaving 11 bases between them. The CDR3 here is CASSPGFASGNTIYF. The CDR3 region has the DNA TGCGCCAGCAGCCCAGGGTTCGCGTCTGGAAACACCATATATTTT.

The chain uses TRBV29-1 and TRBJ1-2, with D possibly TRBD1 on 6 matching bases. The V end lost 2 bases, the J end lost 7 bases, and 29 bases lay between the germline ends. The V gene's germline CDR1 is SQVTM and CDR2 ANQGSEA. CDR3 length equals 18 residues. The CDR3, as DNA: TGCAGCGTTGAATGGGCTTGGGGCAGAGAAGGGGGTTACGGTGGCTACACCTTC. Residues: CSVEWAWGREGGYGGYTF.